The next 16 T cell receptor beta chains were all read from a single sample in a study of blood T cell repertoires in COVID-19. The method was immunoSEQ multiplex PCR; TCRdb's version includes in-frame clones alone and lacks a portion of them. The sample has over 200,000 clones; less than 85% are singletons. The sample taken for sequencing was peripheral blood. The source is an elderly woman with COVID-19, enrolled during active disease.

This chain uses TRBV11-3 with TRBJ2-1; no reliable D call. Germline CDR1 reads SGHNT; CDR2 reads YENEEA. V was clipped by 2 bases and J by 3 bases, with 11 bases between them. The CDR3 totals 15 residues. DNA for the CDR3: TGTGCCAGCAGCTTACTAGGATCGGACTACAATGAGCAGTTCTTC. Translating gives CASSLLGSDYNEQFF.

This chain links TRBV3-1 (or the pseudogene TRBV3-2) with TRBJ1-1; no reliable D call. The CDR3 has 14 residues. Trimming left V 4 bases short and J 5 bases short, with 14 bases between. Per the germline V gene, CDR1 is LGHDT and CDR2 is YNNKEL (reference sequence). The CDR3: CASSRPGRGTEAFF. The CDR3 DNA reads TGTGCCAGCAGCCGTCCCGGGCGGGGTACTGAAGCTTTCTTT.

This chain connects TRBV11-2 to TRBJ1-1; D ambiguous. The CDR3 has 13 amino acids. Per germline, CDR1 SGHAT and CDR2 FQNNGV. V gave up 3 bases and J gave up 5 bases, with 10 bases separating them. CDR3 loop: CASSFEYRTEAFF. The CDR3 DNA follows: TGTGCCAGCAGCTTTGAGTACCGTACTGAAGCTTTCTTT.

This clone was detected only a few times. This chain uses TRBV28 with TRBJ1-1; TRBD1 matches 7 bases. CDR1 and CDR2 from the germline V gene are MDHEN and SYDVKM. The CDR3 consists of 13 residues. The trim removed 3 bases at V and 11 bases at J, leaving 9 bases unmatched. The CDR3: CASSFGSGGRAFF. In nucleotides, the CDR3 is TGTGCCAGCAGTTTTGGGTCAGGGGGTAGGGCTTTCTTT.

The chain combines TRBV7-9 with TRBJ2-3; possibly TRBD2 for D (5 bases). V lost 0 bases, J lost 2 bases, and 6 bases lay in between. The CDR3 loop spans 14 amino acids. Germline loops: CDR1 SEHNR, CDR2 FQNEAQ (reference sequence). The chain's CDR3 is CASSLAGATDTQYF. The CDR3 coding sequence is TGTGCCAGCAGCTTAGCGGGAGCCACAGATACGCAGTATTTT.

V and J are TRBV5-5 and TRBJ1-5; D is uncertain. The V end was cut by 4 bases, the J end by 2 bases, with 10 bases between. Looked up from germline, CDR1 is SGHKS and CDR2 is YYEKEE (reference sequence). The CDR3 has 14 residues. CDR3 sequence (DNA): TGTGCCAGCAGCGACTTGAGGGGCAATCAGCCCCAGCATTTT. It encodes CASSDLRGNQPQHF.

V usage is TRBV10-3 and J usage is TRBJ1-5, with 10 bases identical to TRBD1. The CDR3 totals 19 residues. Germline values: CDR1 ENHRY, CDR2 SYGVKD. V shed 7 bases, J shed 3 bases, and the junction held 18 bases outside the gene matches. The CDR3, as DNA: TGTGCCATCATCGTGGGAGTTGTCGGACAGGGGGACTCCAATCAGCCCCAGCATTTT. As protein: CAIIVGVVGQGDSNQPQHF.

CDR3 loop: CASSLAGGSPLHF. The DNA of the CDR3 is TGTGCCAGCAGCTTGGCAGGTGGTTCACCCCTCCACTTT. The chain recombines TRBV7-3 with TRBJ1-6; D is unresolved. Germline CDR1 and CDR2: SGHTA and FQGTGA. There are 13 residues in the CDR3. V lost 3 bases to trimming and J lost 9 bases, with 9 bases between them.

The J gene is TRBJ1-5, the V gene TRBV28, with unresolved D. With 6 bases removed from V and 3 bases from J, the gap between germline ends came to 15 bases. This CDR3 contains 15 residues. CDR1 is MDHEN, CDR2 SYDVKM, per germline. The CDR3 spells CASRFGTPPNQPQHF. As DNA, the CDR3 is TGTGCCAGCAGGTTCGGTACCCCCCCCAATCAGCCCCAGCATTTT.

The sample holds one count of this clone. This rearrangement joins TRBV25-1 to TRBJ2-1; the D gene is possibly TRBD2 (6 bases). Germline CDR1 MGHDK, CDR2 SYGVNS. The CDR3 is 17 residues long. The V gene lost 1 base and the J gene lost 7 bases, with 20 bases spanning the gap. The CDR3 protein is CASSESPLALSGNEQFF. In DNA, the CDR3 is TGTGCCAGCAGTGAATCCCCCCTAGCGCTTTCTGGAAATGAGCAGTTCTTC.

The chain combines TRBV19 with TRBJ1-6; 9 bases fit TRBD1. The CDR3 extends over 16 amino acids. The V gene end was trimmed by 6 bases and the J gene end by 9 bases; junction bases not matched to a gene: 12. Germline CDR1 and CDR2: LNHDA and SQIVND (reference sequence). CDR3 loop: CASRALFGTGFSPLHF. In DNA form, the CDR3 reads TGTGCCAGTAGAGCCCTTTTTGGGACAGGGTTTTCACCCCTCCACTTT.

The J gene is TRBJ1-1, the V gene TRBV4-2, with a tentative D call TRBD1 (5 bases). Germline loops: CDR1 LGHNA, CDR2 YNFKEQ. The CDR3 covers 13 residues. V was pared by 1 base and J by 4 bases, with 7 bases between. The CDR3 sequence: CASSQARGTEAFF. As DNA, the CDR3 is TGTGCCAGCAGCCAAGCAAGGGGCACTGAAGCTTTCTTT.

The chain has TRBV3-1 (or the pseudogene TRBV3-2) and TRBJ1-3; TRBD1 matches at 8 bases. Unmatched junction bases numbered 10, after V lost 2 bases and J lost 1 base. Germline V gives CDR1 LGHDT, CDR2 YNNKEL (reference sequence). The CDR3 loop spans 18 amino acids. DNA of the CDR3: TGTGCCAGCAGCCAACTCCTTAGGACAGGGATTTCTGGAAACACCATATATTTT. Its translation is CASSQLLRTGISGNTIYF.

The J gene is TRBJ2-7, the V gene TRBV5-1; D possibly corresponds to TRBD1 (5 bases). The CDR3 covers 14 residues. CDR1 SGHRS and CDR2 YFSETQ come from the germline V gene. V dropped 0 bases and J dropped 1 base, with 8 bases sitting between them. CDR3 sequence (DNA): TGCGCCAGCAGCTTGGGACAGATGTCCTACGAGCAGTACTTC. It encodes CASSLGQMSYEQYF.

V is TRBV24-1 and J is TRBJ2-2; maybe TRBD1 (5 bases). Germline V CDR1 and CDR2: KGHDR, SFDVKD. Between the trimmed V and J ends, which lost 7 bases and 4 bases, there was a span of 18 bases. CDR3 size: 16 residues. The CDR3 nucleotides are TGTGCCACCAGCGAAAACCCAGCCCAGGGCACCGGGGAGCTGTTTTTT. Amino acids: CATSENPAQGTGELFF.

The chain carries TRBV2 and TRBJ1-6; perhaps TRBD1 as D (6 bases). Germline-derived CDR1 and CDR2 are SNHLY and FYNNEI. The CDR3 extends over 16 amino acids. The V end was cut by 6 bases, the J end by 7 bases, with 19 bases between. CDR3 DNA: TGTGCCAGCAGCCTTAGCGGGGGCCTGATGAATTCACCCCTCCACTTT. This sequence encodes CASSLSGGLMNSPLHF.